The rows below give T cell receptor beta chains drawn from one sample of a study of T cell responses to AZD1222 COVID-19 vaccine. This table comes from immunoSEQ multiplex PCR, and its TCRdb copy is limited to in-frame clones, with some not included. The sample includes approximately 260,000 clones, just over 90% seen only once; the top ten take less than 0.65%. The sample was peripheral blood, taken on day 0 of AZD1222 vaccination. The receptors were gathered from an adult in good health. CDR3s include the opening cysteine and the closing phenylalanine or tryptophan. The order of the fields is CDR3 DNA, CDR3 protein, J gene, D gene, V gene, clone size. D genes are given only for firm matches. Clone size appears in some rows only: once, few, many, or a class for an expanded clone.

CDR3 DNA: TGTGCCAGCAGGAGGAGTACGGGGGAGACCCAGTACTTC
CDR3 protein: CASRRSTGETQYF
J gene: TRBJ2-5
D gene: -
V gene: TRBV12-3/TRBV12-4
clone size: -

CDR3 DNA: TGCAGCGTTGAATTTTTAAGGGTTGGTGAGCAGTTCTTC
CDR3 protein: CSVEFLRVGEQFF
J gene: TRBJ2-1
D gene: -
V gene: TRBV29-1
clone size: -

CDR3 DNA: TGCAGCGCCGGGGGGACAGACGAGCAGTACTTC
CDR3 protein: CSAGGTDEQYF
J gene: TRBJ2-7
D gene: -
V gene: TRBV20-1
clone size: -

CDR3 DNA: TGTGCCAGCAGTAACGCGGGAGTAGGTGGCTACACCTTC
CDR3 protein: CASSNAGVGGYTF
J gene: TRBJ1-2
D gene: -
V gene: TRBV27
clone size: -

CDR3 DNA: TGCAGCGTTTTAGGAGGGGAGGCTTTCTTT
CDR3 protein: CSVLGGEAFF
J gene: TRBJ1-1
D gene: -
V gene: TRBV29-1
clone size: -

CDR3 DNA: TGCGCCAGCAGCCAAGATCGAACAGGGAGCAGAAGTGGTGAAAAACTGTTTTTT
CDR3 protein: CASSQDRTGSRSGEKLFF
J gene: TRBJ1-4
D gene: -
V gene: TRBV4-1
clone size: -

CDR3 DNA: TGTGCCAGCAGCTTAATAGCTGCCAAAAACATTCAGTACTTC
CDR3 protein: CASSLIAAKNIQYF
J gene: TRBJ2-4
D gene: -
V gene: TRBV5-6
clone size: -

CDR3 DNA: TGCAGTGCTACTAGCGCCACTGAGCAGTTCTTC
CDR3 protein: CSATSATEQFF
J gene: TRBJ2-1
D gene: -
V gene: TRBV20-1
clone size: -

CDR3 DNA: TGTGCCATCAGTGGGAGCGGGAGAAAGGCAGATACGCAGTATTTT
CDR3 protein: CAISGSGRKADTQYF
J gene: TRBJ2-3
D gene: TRBD2
V gene: TRBV10-3
clone size: -

CDR3 DNA: TGTGCCAGTAGTATTCAGGCAGGCCTATCGACTGAAGCTTTCTTT
CDR3 protein: CASSIQAGLSTEAFF
J gene: TRBJ1-1
D gene: -
V gene: TRBV19
clone size: -

CDR3 DNA: TGTGCCAGCAGCGGGACAGGCGCCTATAATTCACCCCTCCACTTT
CDR3 protein: CASSGTGAYNSPLHF
J gene: TRBJ1-6
D gene: TRBD1
V gene: TRBV3-1/TRBV3-2
clone size: -

CDR3 DNA: TGTGCCAGCAGGACATACAGCGGTACTGAAGCTTTCTTT
CDR3 protein: CASRTYSGTEAFF
J gene: TRBJ1-1
D gene: -
V gene: TRBV6-5
clone size: -

CDR3 DNA: TGTGCCACCAGTGAAACAGGGTTTGAGCAGTTCTTC
CDR3 protein: CATSETGFEQFF
J gene: TRBJ2-1
D gene: -
V gene: TRBV24-1
clone size: once

CDR3 DNA: TGTGCCAGCAGTACCCGGACAGGGGACACCGGGGAGCTGTTTTTT
CDR3 protein: CASSTRTGDTGELFF
J gene: TRBJ2-2
D gene: TRBD1
V gene: TRBV6-5
clone size: -

CDR3 DNA: TGTGCCAGCAGCACCGAATCCCAAGGTGGCGGGGAGCTGTTTTTT
CDR3 protein: CASSTESQGGGELFF
J gene: TRBJ2-2
D gene: -
V gene: TRBV9
clone size: -

CDR3 DNA: TGTGCCAGTAGCCCTTATCACCTCCCGGGGCTGGCGGGAAACACCATATATTTT
CDR3 protein: CASSPYHLPGLAGNTIYF
J gene: TRBJ1-3
D gene: -
V gene: TRBV19
clone size: -

CDR3 DNA: TGTGCCAGCAGTGAAGAGGCCAGGGGCTATGGCTACACCTTC
CDR3 protein: CASSEEARGYGYTF
J gene: TRBJ1-2
D gene: -
V gene: TRBV2
clone size: -

CDR3 DNA: TGTGCCAGCAGCTTAGTCGAGACCGGCTACACCTTC
CDR3 protein: CASSLVETGYTF
J gene: TRBJ1-2
D gene: -
V gene: TRBV7-9
clone size: -

CDR3 DNA: TGTGCCAGCAGTTTCTCTGGAAACACCATATATTTT
CDR3 protein: CASSFSGNTIYF
J gene: TRBJ1-3
D gene: -
V gene: TRBV28
clone size: -

CDR3 DNA: TGTGCCACCAGTGACTCCGGACAGGGGGCAAAAGGCTACACCTTC
CDR3 protein: CATSDSGQGAKGYTF
J gene: TRBJ1-2
D gene: TRBD1
V gene: TRBV24-1
clone size: -

CDR3 DNA: TGTGCCATCAGCGTGGGTGAGGAAAACACCATATATTTT
CDR3 protein: CAISVGEENTIYF
J gene: TRBJ1-3
D gene: -
V gene: TRBV10-3
clone size: -

CDR3 DNA: TGTGCCAGCAGCACCTCTTCCGGCCCCGGCGGGGCCCAGTACTTC
CDR3 protein: CASSTSSGPGGAQYF
J gene: TRBJ2-5
D gene: -
V gene: TRBV6-6
clone size: -

CDR3 DNA: TGCGCCAGCAGTGAGTACCCCTGCGCCACCTACGAGCAGTACTTC
CDR3 protein: CASSEYPCATYEQYF
J gene: TRBJ2-7
D gene: -
V gene: TRBV10-1
clone size: few

CDR3 DNA: TGTGCCAGCAGTCCACTTGGACAGGGAGGTGAAAAACTGTTTTTT
CDR3 protein: CASSPLGQGGEKLFF
J gene: TRBJ1-4
D gene: TRBD1
V gene: TRBV6-6
clone size: -

CDR3 DNA: TGTGCCAGCAGCTTGGCACCGGGGCCCTCCTACGAGCAGTACTTC
CDR3 protein: CASSLAPGPSYEQYF
J gene: TRBJ2-7
D gene: -
V gene: TRBV5-5
clone size: -

CDR3 DNA: TGTGCCAGCAGCTCCACGGACAGGTTCCCCGGCTACACCTTC
CDR3 protein: CASSSTDRFPGYTF
J gene: TRBJ1-2
D gene: TRBD1
V gene: TRBV5-4
clone size: -

CDR3 DNA: TGTGCCAGCAGTGAACTCCGGCAGGTCTATGGCTACACCTTC
CDR3 protein: CASSELRQVYGYTF
J gene: TRBJ1-2
D gene: -
V gene: TRBV2
clone size: -

CDR3 DNA: TGTGCCAGCAGGGGGACTAGCGGGAGCGAGCAGTACTTC
CDR3 protein: CASRGTSGSEQYF
J gene: TRBJ2-7
D gene: TRBD2
V gene: TRBV2
clone size: -

CDR3 DNA: TGTGCCAGCAGTCCAGGGGGAGACAGGGCCGGCTACACCTTC
CDR3 protein: CASSPGGDRAGYTF
J gene: TRBJ1-2
D gene: TRBD1
V gene: TRBV28
clone size: -

CDR3 DNA: TGTGCCAGCAGCCCGGATTTGTTGAGCGTCCCAGGGAACTTC
CDR3 protein: CASSPDLLSVPGNF
J gene: TRBJ2-4
D gene: -
V gene: TRBV7-9
clone size: once

CDR3 DNA: TGTGCCAGCAGCTTAGCGATGAGGGGAGTGCAGTATTTT
CDR3 protein: CASSLAMRGVQYF
J gene: TRBJ2-3
D gene: -
V gene: TRBV7-2
clone size: -

CDR3 DNA: TGTGCCAGCAGCTTGGAAGGGGGGAGCTATGGCTACACCTTC
CDR3 protein: CASSLEGGSYGYTF
J gene: TRBJ1-2
D gene: -
V gene: TRBV5-4
clone size: -

CDR3 DNA: TGTGCCAGTAGTATAGGACGGCTATCCTCTGGAAACACCATATATTTT
CDR3 protein: CASSIGRLSSGNTIYF
J gene: TRBJ1-3
D gene: -
V gene: TRBV19
clone size: -

CDR3 DNA: TGTGCCAGCAGCCGTGACAGGAGAGGAGGCGAGCAGTACTTC
CDR3 protein: CASSRDRRGGEQYF
J gene: TRBJ2-7
D gene: -
V gene: TRBV7-9
clone size: -

CDR3 DNA: TGTGCCAGCACTCTCGCACAGGGATCTAGCCAGCAGTTCTTC
CDR3 protein: CASTLAQGSSQQFF
J gene: TRBJ2-1
D gene: -
V gene: TRBV2
clone size: once

CDR3 DNA: TGTGCCAGTACTAACTGGGTTCGGGGGGAGACCCAGTACTTC
CDR3 protein: CASTNWVRGETQYF
J gene: TRBJ2-5
D gene: -
V gene: TRBV2
clone size: -

CDR3 DNA: TGTGCCAGCAGCCTACTAGCGAGCTCCTACAATGAGCAGTTCTTC
CDR3 protein: CASSLLASSYNEQFF
J gene: TRBJ2-1
D gene: TRBD2
V gene: TRBV3-1/TRBV3-2
clone size: -

CDR3 DNA: TGTGCCAACAGGGGGCTAGCGGATTACCCCGGGGAGCTGTTTTTT
CDR3 protein: CANRGLADYPGELFF
J gene: TRBJ2-2
D gene: TRBD1
V gene: TRBV7-9
clone size: -

CDR3 DNA: TGTGCCAGCAGCCTCGTTCGCAATGAGCAGTTCTTC
CDR3 protein: CASSLVRNEQFF
J gene: TRBJ2-1
D gene: -
V gene: TRBV3-1/TRBV3-2
clone size: -

CDR3 DNA: TGTGCCAGCAGCTTGGCCCAGGGACACTCGAACACTGAAGCTTTCTTT
CDR3 protein: CASSLAQGHSNTEAFF
J gene: TRBJ1-1
D gene: -
V gene: TRBV5-4
clone size: -

CDR3 DNA: TGTGCCAGCAGTTTCCTTAGTTCACCCCTCCACTTT
CDR3 protein: CASSFLSSPLHF
J gene: TRBJ1-6
D gene: -
V gene: TRBV28
clone size: -

CDR3 DNA: TGCGCCAGCAGCCAAGCGCAGGGTGATCAGCCCCAGCATTTT
CDR3 protein: CASSQAQGDQPQHF
J gene: TRBJ1-5
D gene: -
V gene: TRBV4-1
clone size: -

CDR3 DNA: TGTGCCAGTCTTTCTAGCGGGAGGGATAATGAGCAGTTCTTC
CDR3 protein: CASLSSGRDNEQFF
J gene: TRBJ2-1
D gene: TRBD2
V gene: TRBV28
clone size: -

CDR3 DNA: TGTGCCAGCAGCCAAGTGAGGACAGGGGAAGCTTTCTTT
CDR3 protein: CASSQVRTGEAFF
J gene: TRBJ1-1
D gene: TRBD1
V gene: TRBV3-1/TRBV3-2
clone size: -

CDR3 DNA: TGTGCCAGCAGCGTCCTTGGAGAGACCCAGTACTTC
CDR3 protein: CASSVLGETQYF
J gene: TRBJ2-5
D gene: -
V gene: TRBV9
clone size: -

CDR3 DNA: TGTGCCAGCAGCCCAGTGGACAGGCCCTACGAGCAGTACTTC
CDR3 protein: CASSPVDRPYEQYF
J gene: TRBJ2-7
D gene: TRBD1
V gene: TRBV11-2
clone size: -

CDR3 DNA: TGCGCCAGCAGTGAGTCGCAAGGTTGGGGGTACAATGAGCAGTTCTTC
CDR3 protein: CASSESQGWGYNEQFF
J gene: TRBJ2-1
D gene: -
V gene: TRBV10-2
clone size: -

CDR3 DNA: TGTGCCAGTAGTCGTCGGGGTACCGGGGAGCTGTTTTTT
CDR3 protein: CASSRRGTGELFF
J gene: TRBJ2-2
D gene: -
V gene: TRBV19
clone size: -

CDR3 DNA: TGTGCCAGCAGCGTAGCCGGAGACCGAGGGCGGGGCTACACCTTC
CDR3 protein: CASSVAGDRGRGYTF
J gene: TRBJ1-2
D gene: -
V gene: TRBV9
clone size: once

CDR3 DNA: TGTGCCAGCAGTTGGGAGGGATTCAATGAAAAACTGTTTTTT
CDR3 protein: CASSWEGFNEKLFF
J gene: TRBJ1-4
D gene: -
V gene: TRBV5-5
clone size: -

CDR3 DNA: TGCGCCAGCAGCATGACAGGGGTAACGGGAAACACCATATATTTT
CDR3 protein: CASSMTGVTGNTIYF
J gene: TRBJ1-3
D gene: TRBD1
V gene: TRBV5-1
clone size: -

CDR3 DNA: TGCGCCAGCAGCTTGCCTGATGCTGAAAAACTGTTTTTT
CDR3 protein: CASSLPDAEKLFF
J gene: TRBJ1-4
D gene: -
V gene: TRBV5-1
clone size: -

CDR3 DNA: TGTGCCAGTAGTATGAGGGGACAGGGGCCCAATCAGCCCCAGCATTTT
CDR3 protein: CASSMRGQGPNQPQHF
J gene: TRBJ1-5
D gene: TRBD1
V gene: TRBV19
clone size: -

CDR3 DNA: TGTGCCAGCAGCCAGAGTCAGGACTATGGCTACACCTTC
CDR3 protein: CASSQSQDYGYTF
J gene: TRBJ1-2
D gene: -
V gene: TRBV6-2/TRBV6-3
clone size: -